The 12 T cell receptor beta chains given below trace back to one sample, sequenced in a study of blood T cells in healthy people across ages. Primed by a sample-barcoded 5' primer and a J-beta primer mix, a second PCR proceeded for roughly 6 to 12 cycles. In TCRdb, the 5' RACE reads were re-called with MiXCR into one record per CDR3 protein. This table holds some 1.4 million distinct CDR3 sequences, roughly 40% found once. Sequencing was done on a sample of blood. The receptors come from a woman aged 18-29 years in good health.

The rearrangement uses TRBV12-3 or TRBV12-4 and TRBJ2-7, with TRBD1 as a possible D gene (6 bases). Trimming removed 7 bases from V and 4 bases from J, with 17 bases in between. CDR3 size: 14 residues. CDR3 sequence (DNA): TGTGCCAGCACTCCCCCAGGGGACGAATACGAGCAGTACTTC. It codes for CASTPPGDEYEQYF.

The chain's CDR3 is CASSQLGLAPYNEQYF. The CDR3 DNA is TGTGCCAGCAGCCAACTCGGACTAGCGCCCTACAATGAGCAGTACTTC. The gene calls are TRBV3-1 and TRBJ2-1; 9 bases line up with TRBD2. The DNA end is more similar to TRBJ2-7, so the J call may be wrong. Germline CDR1 reads LGHDT; CDR2 reads YNNKEL (reference sequence). CDR3 length equals 16 residues.

This sequence joins TRBV12-3 or TRBV12-4 and TRBJ2-4; no clear D gene. This CDR3 comprises 15 residues. Trimming took off 0 bases at V and 0 bases at J, with 6 bases between the two ends. The CDR3, as DNA: TGTGCCAGCAGTTTAGCGGGTATAGCCAAAAACATTCAGTACTTC. This sequence encodes CASSLAGIAKNIQYF.

This clonotype came up a few times. This chain links TRBV7-2 with TRBJ2-1; D uncertain. Gene TRBJ2-7 matches the end of the DNA better, so the J call may be wrong. The CDR3 consists of 15 residues. Per the germline V gene, CDR1 is SGHTA and CDR2 is FQGNSA. The CDR3 DNA sequence: TGTGCCAGCAGCTTAGCGGGCGGAGCTTACAATGAGCAGTACTTC. Its translation is CASSLAGGAYNEQYF.

The gene calls are TRBV7-9 and TRBJ1-4; D may be TRBD1 (6 bases). This CDR3 is 15 amino acids long. The V end lost 1 base, the J end lost 7 bases, and 13 bases lay between the germline ends. Germline V gene sequence: CDR1 SEHNR, CDR2 FQNEAQ (reference sequence). CDR3 protein: CASSLVTGLSEKLFF. The CDR3 coding sequence is TGTGCCAGCAGCTTAGTGACAGGTCTAAGTGAAAAACTGTTTTTT.

This clonotype showed up just a few times. V and J are TRBV20-1 and TRBJ1-2; D remains unclear. The ends were cut back, 6 bases at V and 3 bases at J, with 14 bases in the middle. CDR3 length: 13 residues. In germline, CDR1 is DFQATT, CDR2 SNEGSKA (reference sequence). The CDR3 loop reads CSAERSTDYGYTF. The CDR3 bases are TGCAGTGCGGAGCGCAGCACGGACTATGGCTACACCTTC.

The chain has TRBV6-2 or TRBV6-3 and TRBJ1-2; D is ambiguous. V lost 11 bases and J 6 bases, leaving 22 bases between the germline ends. This CDR3 is built from 14 residues. Germline CDR1 and CDR2: MNHEY and SVGEGT. CDR3 loop: CAGRFGGWSNGYTF. The CDR3 DNA reads as TGTGCCGGGCGCTTTGGAGGCTGGAGTAATGGCTACACCTTC.

A note on this clonotype: At one boundary the junction diverges from the germline segment, which might be a read error. The V and J genes are TRBV5-1 and TRBJ2-3, with TRBD2 matching 7 bases. The CDR3 is 15 amino acids. Germline loops: CDR1 SGHRS, CDR2 YFSETQ. DNA for the CDR3: TGTGCCAGCAGACGGGCGGGGGTTAGCACAGATACGCAGTATTTT. Protein sequence: CASRRAGVSTDTQYF.

This clonotype has ten or more counts. The chain joins TRBV3-1 to TRBJ2-3; no firm D call. This CDR3 contains 15 residues. Deletions cut 1 base from V and 0 bases from J, with 8 bases between. Germline V gene lookup returns CDR1 LGHDT and CDR2 YNNKEL (reference sequence). CDR3 sequence: CASSQGQRSTDTQYF. The CDR3 DNA sequence: TGTGCCAGCAGCCAAGGCCAGCGCAGCACAGATACGCAGTATTTT.

This clonotype was counted a few times. The chain couples TRBV7-9 to TRBJ2-3; D might be TRBD1 or TRBD2, each matching 5 bases. Germline V CDR1 and CDR2: SEHNR, FQNEAQ (reference sequence). This CDR3 contains 13 residues. V lost 6 bases, J lost 3 bases, and 10 bases lay in between. CDR3 nucleotide sequence: TGTGCCAGCAGGGGGGATCCGACAGATACGCAGTATTTT. Its translation: CASRGDPTDTQYF. The full variable domain, with the rest looked up from reference TRBV7-9 and TRBJ2-3, is DTGVSQNPRHKITKRGQNVTFRCDPISEHNRLYWYRQTLGQGPEFLTYFQNEAQLEKSRLLSDRFSAERPKGSFSTLEIQRTEQGDSAMYLCASRGDPTDTQYFGPGTRLTVL.

The chain employs TRBV6-1 and TRBJ2-3; D perhaps matches TRBD1 (6 bases). Trimming pared 6 bases from V and 3 bases from J, leaving 22 bases between. The CDR3 loop spans 17 amino acids. Looked up from germline, CDR1 is MNHNS and CDR2 is SASEGT. The CDR3: CASRPERGSLSTDTQYF. The DNA for the CDR3 is TGTGCCAGCAGGCCCGAGAGGGGGAGTTTAAGTACAGATACGCAGTATTTT.

The gene calls are TRBV4-1 and TRBJ2-2; TRBD2 matches at 10 bases. The CDR3 length is 17 residues. Trimming took 2 bases from V and 5 from J; bases not matched to a gene: 8. Per germline, CDR1 MGHRA and CDR2 YSYEKL. The chain's CDR3 is CASSQSAGGEITGELFF. CDR3 DNA: TGCGCCAGCAGCCAATCAGCGGGAGGGGAGATAACCGGGGAGCTGTTTTTT.